A single T cell receptor (beta chain) is shown here with its context. Its antigen remains unknown. Treatment here: approximately nine-day PBMC culture with coronavirus spike peptide pools or control peptides (ViraFEST assay). The entry originates in a study of vaccination and CD4 T cells after COVID-19. Study information: Six males and four females constituted the convalescent cohort, two of whom were Hispanic. Cells received overlapping spike peptides from SARS-CoV-2, HCoV-NL63, HCoV-OC43 and HCoV-229E as stimulation.

Study observations and caveats: Convalescent patients' clones that were vaccine-specific were spike mono-reactive in 304 of 307 cases.

CDR3 size: 15 residues. Trimming removed 5 bases from V and 8 bases from J, with 21 bases in between. Germline V gene sequence: CDR1 MGHDK, CDR2 SYGVNS. Sequenced with the Oncomine TCR Beta short-read assay was DNA taken from cultured CD4+ T cells. DNA came from CD4+ T cells after culture. In TCRdb, the PCR reads were re-called with MiXCR into one record per CDR3 protein. Altogether nearly 20,000 distinct CDR3 sequences are present, 80% to 85% being singletons, with the ten largest covering about 15%. The chain couples TRBV25-1 to TRBJ1-2, with D possibly TRBD1 on 6 matching bases. This material consisted of CD4+ T cells from blood, cultured in vitro, taken after SARS-CoV-2 vaccination. This TCR derives from a human donor who received a COVID-19 vaccine. The CDR3 region is CASSFTLDRPGGYTF. DNA for the CDR3: TGTGCCAGCAGTTTCACCCTCGACAGGCCTGGAGGCTACACCTTC.